This T cell receptor (beta chain) comes out of a study of blood T cell repertoires in COVID-19. In the study overall: Samples representing acute and convalescent COVID-19 were sourced from the United States, Italy and Spain. Sources were T cells, B-cell-depleted T cells, or PBMCs; the material itself was cDNA or gDNA.

This CDR3 spans 15 amino acids. The germline V gene has CDR1 SGHRS and CDR2 YFSETQ. V lost 4 bases and J 4 bases, leaving 17 bases between the germline ends. Methods used by the authors: Reference gene primer amplification gave estimated nucleated cell counts. Produced via immunoSEQ multiplex PCR; TCRdb's table is partial and in-frame only. V and J calls and clone size come straight from that table; D and trimming were deduced from the DNA. Among some 75,000 clones listed, roughly 90% were seen once. The clonotype originates from a man aged 55 to 70 with acute or convalescent COVID-19. The sequenced material came from peripheral blood. This chain connects TRBV5-1 to TRBJ1-2; D call uncertain. CDR3 bases: TGCGCCAGCAGCGCCAGGACTTCTGCGGGCTATGGCTACACCTTC. Protein sequence: CASSARTSAGYGYTF. Full variable domain (missing parts from reference TRBV5-1 and TRBJ1-2): KAGVTQTPRYLIKTRGQQVTLSCSPISGHRSVSWYQQTPGQGLQFLFEYFSETQRNKGNFPGRFSGRQFSNSRSEMNVSTLELGDSALYLCASSARTSAGYGYTFGSGTRLTVV.